This TCR beta chain was observed in a study of blood T cell repertoires in COVID-19. In the study overall: T cells, B-cell-depleted T cells, or PBMCs provided the cDNA or gDNA that served as material.

V lost 3 bases and J 4 bases, leaving 9 bases between the germline ends. Germline V CDR1 and CDR2: SGHAT, FQDESV (reference sequence). The CDR3 contains 13 residues. In this sample, this clone turned up once. The method was immunoSEQ multiplex PCR; TCRdb's version includes in-frame clones alone and lacks a portion of them. The repertoire consists of roughly 220,000 clones, with 70% to 90% occurring once and the leading ten covering roughly 10%. The rearrangement uses TRBV11-1 and TRBJ1-2; D is perhaps TRBD1 (6 bases). The source of this sequence is a woman aged 50 to 60 with COVID-19, enrolled during active disease. Material: peripheral blood. The chain's CDR3 is CASSLDSRYGYTF. The CDR3 nucleotides read TGTGCCAGCAGCTTGGACAGCCGCTATGGCTACACCTTC.